A selection of T cell receptor beta chains follows, all from one sample in a study of shared clonotypes between healthy human individuals. Clones were sequenced by immunoSEQ multiplex PCR, and TCRdb holds only the in-frame ones, with some missing. The sample holds 2 million to 2.5 million clones; around 93% are singletons and the top ten take 0.37%. The material sequenced was naive CD4+ T cells from PBMCs. Source of these receptors: a man between 18 and 35 years old in good health. Some clones in this sample may be carry-over from other donors' samples. Both conserved end residues are part of each CDR3. D genes are given only for firm matches. A clone size is listed for some rows: how often the clone was seen (once, few, many), or a class if it is expanded.

TRBD2 | TRBJ2-1 | TRBV6-5 | - | CASSNGGRANNEQFF | TGTGCCAGCAGCAACGGGGGGAGGGCCAACAATGAGCAGTTCTTC
TRBD1 | TRBJ1-2 | TRBV28 | - | CASGGQGFGYTF | TGTGCCAGCGGGGGACAGGGGTTCGGCTACACCTTC
- | TRBJ2-5 | TRBV18 | - | CASSPFKETQYF | TGTGCCAGCTCACCATTTAAAGAGACCCAGTACTTC
TRBD1 | TRBJ2-7 | TRBV29-1 | - | CSVDVQGSYEQYF | TGCAGCGTTGATGTACAGGGGAGCTACGAGCAGTACTTC
TRBD2 | TRBJ2-7 | TRBV5-1 | - | CASSATPGTSGYEQYF | TGCGCCAGCAGCGCTACTCCCGGGACTAGCGGCTACGAGCAGTACTTC
TRBD2 | TRBJ2-3 | TRBV10-2 | - | CASSESTSGRADTQYF | TGCGCCAGCAGTGAGTCGACAAGCGGGAGAGCTGATACGCAGTATTTT
TRBD2 | TRBJ2-7 | TRBV6-5 | once | CASRLAGAYEQYF | TGTGCCAGCAGACTAGCGGGAGCCTACGAGCAGTACTTC
- | TRBJ2-3 | TRBV30 | - | CAWGSGPTDTQYF | TGTGCCTGGGGGAGCGGCCCCACAGATACGCAGTATTTT
- | TRBJ1-2 | TRBV11-2 | - | CASSLADRHGGYTF | TGTGCCAGCAGCTTAGCTGATAGGCATGGCGGCTACACCTTC
TRBD2 | TRBJ2-1 | TRBV6-1 | - | CASSEELAGVPFF | TGTGCCAGCAGTGAAGAGCTAGCGGGAGTGCCGTTCTTC
- | TRBJ2-1 | TRBV5-4 | - | CASSDTGSGDNEQFF | TGTGCCAGCAGCGATACAGGGTCGGGGGACAATGAGCAGTTCTTC
- | TRBJ2-5 | TRBV2 | - | CASSEAVFSPGQDPQYF | TGTGCCAGCAGTGAAGCGGTGTTTAGTCCTGGGCAGGATCCTCAGTACTTC
- | TRBJ2-7 | TRBV4-2 | once | CASSRVGGKSSYEQYF | TGTGCCAGCAGTCGGGTTGGGGGGAAGAGCTCCTACGAGCAGTACTTC
TRBD1 | TRBJ1-5 | TRBV28 | - | CASSLPGQALYQPQHF | TGTGCCAGCAGTTTACCCGGACAGGCTTTATATCAGCCCCAGCATTTT
- | TRBJ1-1 | TRBV6-5 | - | CASSTQGNTEAFF | TGTGCCAGCAGTACTCAGGGGAACACTGAAGCTTTCTTT
- | TRBJ1-1 | TRBV5-1 | - | CASSLEGHLNTEAFF | TGCGCCAGCAGCTTGGAGGGTCACCTGAACACTGAAGCTTTCTTT
- | TRBJ1-2 | TRBV7-9 | - | CASSLGQGLGNGYTF | TGTGCCAGCAGCCTCGGCCAGGGGCTGGGAAATGGCTACACCTTC
- | TRBJ2-7 | TRBV28 | - | CASSRGGKAYEQYF | TGTGCCAGCAGTCGGGGCGGGAAGGCATACGAGCAGTACTTC
TRBD2 | TRBJ2-1 | TRBV7-9 | - | CASSSAGEIYNEQFF | TGTGCCAGCAGCTCGGCGGGAGAGATCTACAATGAGCAGTTCTTC
TRBD1 | TRBJ2-7 | TRBV9 | - | CASSPTGDRATYEQYF | TGTGCCAGCAGCCCAACCGGGGACAGGGCCACCTACGAGCAGTACTTC
- | TRBJ1-5 | TRBV21-1 | - | CASSLLGAMGGACQPQHF | TGTGCCAGCAGCCTACTTGGGGCCATGGGGGGCGCCTGTCAGCCCCAGCATTTT
- | TRBJ1-2 | TRBV11-1 | - | CASSRSGNYGYTF | TGTGCCAGCAGCCGGTCCGGGAACTATGGCTACACCTTC
- | TRBJ2-7 | TRBV5-1 | - | CASSLDRTYEQYF | TGCGCCAGCAGCCTAGACCGAACGTACGAGCAGTACTTC